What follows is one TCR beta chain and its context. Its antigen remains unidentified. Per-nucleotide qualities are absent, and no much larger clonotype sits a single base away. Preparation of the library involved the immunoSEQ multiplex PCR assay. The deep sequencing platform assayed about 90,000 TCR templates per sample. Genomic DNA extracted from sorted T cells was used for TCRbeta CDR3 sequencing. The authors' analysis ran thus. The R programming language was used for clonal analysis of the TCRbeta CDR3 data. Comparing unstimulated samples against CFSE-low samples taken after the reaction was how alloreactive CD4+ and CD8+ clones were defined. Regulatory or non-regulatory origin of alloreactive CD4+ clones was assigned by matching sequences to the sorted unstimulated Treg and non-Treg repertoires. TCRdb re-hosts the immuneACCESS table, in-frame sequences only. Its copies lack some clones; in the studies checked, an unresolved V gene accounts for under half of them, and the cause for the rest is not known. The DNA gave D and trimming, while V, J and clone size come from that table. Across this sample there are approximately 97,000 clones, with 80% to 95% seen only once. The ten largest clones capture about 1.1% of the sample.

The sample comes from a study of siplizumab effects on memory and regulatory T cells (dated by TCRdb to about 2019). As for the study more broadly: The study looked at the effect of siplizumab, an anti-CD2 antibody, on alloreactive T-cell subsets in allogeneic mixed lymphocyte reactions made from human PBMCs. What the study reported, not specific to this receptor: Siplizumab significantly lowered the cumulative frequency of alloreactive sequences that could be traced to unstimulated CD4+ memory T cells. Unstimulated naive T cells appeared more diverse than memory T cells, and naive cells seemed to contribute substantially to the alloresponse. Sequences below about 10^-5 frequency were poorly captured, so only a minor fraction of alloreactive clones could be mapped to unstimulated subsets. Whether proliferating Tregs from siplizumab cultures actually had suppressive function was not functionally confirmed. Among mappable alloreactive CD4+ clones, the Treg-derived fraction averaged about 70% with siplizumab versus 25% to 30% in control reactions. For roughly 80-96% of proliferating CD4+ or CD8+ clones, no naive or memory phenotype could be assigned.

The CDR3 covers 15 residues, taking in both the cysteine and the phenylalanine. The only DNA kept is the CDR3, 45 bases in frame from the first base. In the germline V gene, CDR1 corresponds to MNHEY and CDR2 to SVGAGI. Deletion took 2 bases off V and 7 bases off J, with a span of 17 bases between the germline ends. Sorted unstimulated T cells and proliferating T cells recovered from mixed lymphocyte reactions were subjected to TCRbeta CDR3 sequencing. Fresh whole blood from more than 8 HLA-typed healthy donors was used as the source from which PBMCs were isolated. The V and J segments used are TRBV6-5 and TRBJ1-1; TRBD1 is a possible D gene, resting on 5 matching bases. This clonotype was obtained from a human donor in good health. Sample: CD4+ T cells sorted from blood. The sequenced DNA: TGTGCCAGCAGTTACAATTATGGGGGGGATTATGAAGCTTTCTTT. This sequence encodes CASSYNYGGDYEAFF.